Each of the 19 T cell receptor beta chains below was sequenced from the same sample in a study of OX40 agonist ivuxolimab in advanced cancers. Generated by immunoSEQ multiplex PCR, the TCRdb table keeps only in-frame clones and is missing some. The table records 50,000 to 65,000 clones, 80% to 95% of them present only once. Sample: CD4+ or CD8+ T cells sorted from blood, taken in a trial of the OX40 agonist ivuxolimab. The receptors stem from an adult with an advanced solid tumor such as melanoma, head and neck, liver or kidney cancer.

The chain couples TRBV10-2 to TRBJ1-1; 11 nucleotides match TRBD1. J was trimmed by 5 bases and V by 9 bases; bases with no gene match: 5. CDR3 length: 13 amino acids. Looked up from germline, CDR1 is WSHSY and CDR2 is SAAADI. In nucleotides, the CDR3 is TGCGCCAGGGGACAGGGGGAAAGAACTGAAGCTTTCTTT. Residues: CARGQGERTEAFF.

V is TRBV27 and J is TRBJ2-5; perhaps TRBD2 as D (5 bases). The germline CDR1 and CDR2 sequences are MNHEY and SMNVEV (reference sequence). Trimming shortened V by 6 bases and J by 4 bases, and 18 bases separated the two germline ends. This CDR3 comprises 15 residues. CDR3 DNA sequence: TGTGCCAGCAGCCCCGGACTTCCGAACCCAGAGACCCAGTACTTC. This translates into CASSPGLPNPETQYF.

This chain uses TRBV2 with TRBJ2-5; 15 bases align to TRBD2. Per the germline V gene, CDR1 is SNHLY and CDR2 is FYNNEI. The CDR3 is 16 amino acids. Losses at the gene ends were 9 bases for V and 1 base for J; bases not matched to a gene: 6. CDR3 loop: CASRTSGGAFQETQYF. The CDR3 region has the DNA TGTGCCAGTCGGACTAGCGGGGGGGCCTTCCAAGAGACCCAGTACTTC.

The J gene is TRBJ1-5, the V gene TRBV4-1, with a weak D call TRBD1 (5 bases). Trimming left V 1 base short and J 6 bases short, with 13 bases between. The CDR3 is 15 amino acids. Germline V CDR1 and CDR2: MGHRA, YSYEKL. The CDR3 coding sequence is TGCGCCAGCAGCCAAGGTGACAGCGGAGGTCAGCCCCAGCATTTT. Protein: CASSQGDSGGQPQHF.

J is TRBJ2-7 and V is TRBV5-1; unclear D gene. CDR3 length: 13 amino acids. CDR1 and CDR2 from the germline V gene are SGHRS and YFSETQ. Trimming took off 3 bases at V and 3 bases at J, with 10 bases between the two ends. The CDR3, as DNA: TGCGCCAGCAGCTGGGATAGCAGCTACGAGCAGTACTTC. The encoded protein is CASSWDSSYEQYF.

The CDR3 bases are TGCGCCAGCAGCCAAGATAGGGACAGAGGCGAAAAACTGTTTTTT. It specifies CASSQDRDRGEKLFF. The chain has TRBV4-1 and TRBJ1-4; 7 bases match TRBD1. V was pared by 0 bases and J by 8 bases, with 6 bases of the junction left unmatched. The CDR3 length is 15 residues. Germline-derived CDR1 and CDR2 are MGHRA and YSYEKL.

V gene TRBV18 combines with J gene TRBJ2-2; 7 bases align to TRBD1. In germline, CDR1 is KGHSH, CDR2 LQKENI. V shed 0 bases and J 2 bases; nucleotides not matched to a gene: 3. The CDR3 totals 16 residues. CDR3 residues: CASSPPGQANTGELFF. The CDR3 nucleotides are TGTGCCAGCTCACCACCTGGACAGGCAAACACCGGGGAGCTGTTTTTT.

V is TRBV6-5 and J is TRBJ2-7; D is unclear. The V gene's germline CDR1 is MNHEY and CDR2 SVGAGI. The CDR3 has 11 residues. V was clipped by 6 bases and J by 3 bases, with 6 bases between them. This chain's CDR3 is CASRTDYEQYF. DNA for the CDR3: TGTGCCAGCAGAACAGACTACGAGCAGTACTTC.

The chain carries TRBV7-9 and TRBJ2-3, with D tentatively TRBD2 (6 bases). The CDR3 is 15 residues long. Germline V CDR1 and CDR2: SEHNR, FQNEAQ (reference sequence). The V end lost 0 bases, the J end lost 2 bases, and 9 bases lay between the germline ends. The CDR3 DNA follows: TGTGCCAGCAGCTTAGCGGAGGGTTACACAGATACGCAGTATTTT. This gives the protein CASSLAEGYTDTQYF.

This sequence joins TRBV6-6 and TRBJ2-5; D perhaps matches TRBD2 (5 bases). V dropped 5 bases and J dropped 7 bases, with 17 bases sitting between them. The CDR3 extends over 14 amino acids. The V gene's germline CDR1 is MNHNY and CDR2 SVGAGI (reference sequence). CDR3 sequence: CASSTGLKEWTQYF. CDR3 DNA: TGTGCCAGCAGTACCGGACTGAAGGAGTGGACCCAGTACTTC.

The chain links TRBV19 to TRBJ2-3, with 7 bases fitting TRBD2. Germline values: CDR1 LNHDA, CDR2 SQIVND (reference sequence). Trimming at V came to 11 bases and at J to 3 bases, leaving 17 bases not matched to a gene. The CDR3 consists of 16 residues. The CDR3 nucleotides read TGTGCCCCAAAACACCGAGGCGGGAGTTGGACAGATACGCAGTATTTT. It specifies CAPKHRGGSWTDTQYF.

The chain links TRBV5-1 to TRBJ1-1, with D possibly matching TRBD1 (5 bases). With 5 bases removed from V and 1 base from J, the gap between germline ends came to 6 bases. CDR3 length: 12 residues. Germline lookup yields CDR1 SGHRS and CDR2 YFSETQ. In DNA form, the CDR3 reads TGCGCCAGCAGGCAGGGGAACACTGAAGCTTTCTTT. Encoded protein: CASRQGNTEAFF.

The table lists this clone with a count of one. The chain carries TRBV7-4 and TRBJ1-4, with 7 bases aligning to TRBD1. J was trimmed by 8 bases and V by 10 bases; bases with no gene match: 10. The CDR3 is 13 residues long. Germline CDR1 SGHVT, CDR2 SQSDAQ. CDR3: CATRQGRGEKLFF. As DNA, the CDR3 is TGTGCCACCAGACAGGGTAGAGGAGAAAAACTGTTTTTT.

The chain links TRBV1 to TRBJ1-6; the table's D call, TRBD1, has no DNA check behind it. TRBV1 is described as a pseudogene. CDR3 length equals 16 residues. CDR3 amino acids: CTSSQESGQGNSPLHF. The DNA for the CDR3 is TGCACCAGCAGCCAAGAATCGGGACAGGGGAATTCACCCCTCCACTTT.

J is TRBJ2-7 and V is TRBV6-1; possible D gene TRBD2, 5 bases. Per the germline V gene, CDR1 is MNHNS and CDR2 is SASEGT. The V end was cut by 0 bases, the J end by 4 bases, with 7 bases between. The CDR3 spans 13 residues. CDR3 amino acids: CASSEAGVYEQYF. DNA of the CDR3: TGTGCCAGCAGTGAAGCCGGGGTGTACGAGCAGTACTTC.

The chain has TRBV30 and TRBJ2-7; 9 nucleotides align to TRBD2. V shed 1 base and J 4 bases; nucleotides not matched to a gene: 2. This CDR3 contains 13 residues. Germline lookup yields CDR1 GTSNPN and CDR2 SVGIG (reference sequence). In DNA form, the CDR3 reads TGTGCCTGGAGTGGACTAGCGGAATACGAGCAGTACTTC. It codes for CAWSGLAEYEQYF.

A single count supports this clone. The J gene is TRBJ1-3, the V gene TRBV4-1; a weak D match, TRBD1 (5 bases). This CDR3 region has 14 residues. Germline-derived CDR1 and CDR2 are MGHRA and YSYEKL. Trimming pared 2 bases from V and 8 bases from J, leaving 13 bases between. The CDR3 bases are TGCGCCAGCAGCCAACGAGCAGGGATAGACACCATATATTTT. This codes for CASSQRAGIDTIYF.

The V gene is TRBV29-1, the J gene TRBJ1-1, with D possibly TRBD1 on 6 matching bases. The V gene lost 4 bases and the J gene lost 5 bases, with 11 bases spanning the gap. The CDR3 runs to 12 residues. The germline V gene encodes CDR1 SQVTM and CDR2 ANQGSEA. The CDR3 DNA reads TGCAGCGTTGGGGTCGGACAGACTGAAGCTTTCTTT. Translation gives CSVGVGQTEAFF.

The J gene is TRBJ1-1, the V gene TRBV5-6, with TRBD1 as a possible D gene (5 bases). This CDR3 has 15 residues. Germline CDR1 reads SGHDT; CDR2 reads YYEEEE. The V gene lost 5 bases and the J gene lost 1 base, with 15 bases spanning the gap. The chain's CDR3 is CASRTGGVWNTEAFF. The CDR3, as DNA: TGTGCCAGCAGAACAGGAGGCGTTTGGAACACTGAAGCTTTCTTT.